The source of this T cell receptor (beta chain) is a study of cytomegalovirus exposure and HLA in healthy donors. Study results and limitations: In a later analysis, DRB1 alleles had the most associated TCRs; HLA-C alleles the fewest. V- and J-gene trimming of TCR beta was linked (in a later analysis) to a missense DCLRE1C variant. In a later analysis, most CMV-associated TCR beta chains appeared HLA-restricted.

CDR1 MNHNS and CDR2 SASEGT come from the germline V gene. This CDR3 region has 15 residues. Trimming at V came to 6 bases and at J to 6 bases, leaving 4 bases not matched to a gene. On this clone itself: Its specificity is not known.

Researchers ran the PCR with 60 Vbeta and 13 Jbeta primers. TCRdb keeps only in-frame clones here, not all; method: immunoSEQ multiplex PCR. This table holds 65,000 to 85,000 clones, 86% found once. The chain is built from TRBV6-1 and TRBJ2-1, with 14 bases lining up with TRBD2. The sequenced sample consisted of PBMCs. The source is a woman aged 30 to 39 in good health and CMV-seronegative. In DNA, the CDR3 is TGTGCCAGCAGCGTAGGGACTAGCGGGAGCAATGAGCAGTTCTTC. Protein: CASSVGTSGSNEQFF.